This T cell receptor (beta chain) was captured in a study of regulatory T cells in long-lasting Graves disease. Study-wide background: Graves' disease counted as persistent after over 5 years of antithyroid drugs with positive TSH receptor antibodies.

This clonotype showed up just a few times. Time point defined: persistent/refractory GD, antithyroid drugs over 5 years with positive TRAb. The TCR library was made from RNA that had been extracted from PBMCs in TRIzol. The CDR3 spans 15 residues. The V and J ends lost 3 bases and 6 bases respectively, with 14 bases between them. Germline V gene sequence: CDR1 LGHNA, CDR2 YSLEER. Relying on iRepertoire HTBI primers and Arm-PCR of CDR3 regions, the team built TCR beta libraries. TCRdb itself ran the multiplex PCR reads through MiXCR, one entry per CDR3 protein. Seen here are approximately 500,000 distinct CDR3 sequences, around a fifth observed once, and the top ten hold roughly 7%.

The chain uses TRBV4-3 and TRBJ1-4, with no clear D. Sequenced here: peripheral blood mononuclear cells (PBMCs), sampled when the disease was refractory, from a patient treated with antithyroid drugs. The clonotype was recovered from a female donor with Graves disease. CDR3 coding DNA: TGCGCCAGCAGCCAGGCCCCGGGCCCAGATGAAAAACTGTTTTTT. Its translation is CASSQAPGPDEKLFF.